This TCR beta chain came from a study of long-term antiretroviral therapy in people with HIV. HIV-positive participants all received treatment in the United States. Cryopreserved PBMC samples of about 0.9-10 million cells were used for DNA extraction. Runs used v3.0 of the immunoSEQ assay and were done at survey level. Here immunoSEQ multiplex PCR was the method, and the copy in TCRdb shows in-frame clones only, minus some. The data show 45,000 or so clones, with approximately 94% seen just once and 2.2% held by the top ten. Details on this clone: The antigen remains unidentified.

Study-wide results and limits: Within the repertoire, clones expanded before ART were dominant at all time points. Diversity remained lower than transplant donor controls, even though it increased after ART.

This CDR3 contains 15 residues. The germline CDR1 and CDR2 sequences are SGHRS and YFSETQ. The J segment lost 7 bases and the V segment lost 4 bases, leaving 11 bases of the junction unmatched. The V call is TRBV5-1, the J call TRBJ1-2; 9 nucleotides agree with TRBD1. The material sequenced was unsorted PBMCs, taken approximately 9.5 years after starting antiretroviral therapy. This TCR came from a man under 40 with HIV. CDR3 sequence: CASSTGVGTGSGYTF. CDR3 coding DNA: TGCGCCAGCAGCACGGGGGTCGGGACAGGGTCTGGCTACACCTTC.